These 2 T cell receptor beta chains originate from one sample sequenced in a study of shared clonotypes between healthy human individuals. Generated by immunoSEQ multiplex PCR, the TCRdb table keeps only in-frame clones and is missing some. The table includes 1,400,000 or so clones, approximately 98.5% detected once. The sample comprised naive CD4+ T cells sorted from blood. Subset indicated: CD45RA+ positively selected. The origin of the receptors is a man aged 25 to 40 in good health.

The V call is TRBV9, the J call TRBJ2-7; TRBD1 agrees at 9 bases. Germline V gene data show CDR1 as SGDLS and CDR2 as YYNGEE. The CDR3 covers 17 residues. The ends lost 4 bases at V and 1 base at J; junction bases unmatched: 12. CDR3 in DNA: TGTGCCAGCAGCCCGAGAAAAAGGACAGGGGTATCCTACGAGCAGTACTTC. Translating it yields CASSPRKRTGVSYEQYF.

The chain employs TRBV11-2 and TRBJ2-1; D is possibly TRBD2 (6 bases). Deletions cut 0 bases from V and 3 bases from J, with 9 bases between. Germline values: CDR1 SGHAT, CDR2 FQNNGV. This CDR3 region has 15 residues. Here the CDR3 reads CASSLEGGLYNEQFF. In DNA, the CDR3 is TGTGCCAGCAGCTTAGAGGGGGGTCTCTACAATGAGCAGTTCTTC.